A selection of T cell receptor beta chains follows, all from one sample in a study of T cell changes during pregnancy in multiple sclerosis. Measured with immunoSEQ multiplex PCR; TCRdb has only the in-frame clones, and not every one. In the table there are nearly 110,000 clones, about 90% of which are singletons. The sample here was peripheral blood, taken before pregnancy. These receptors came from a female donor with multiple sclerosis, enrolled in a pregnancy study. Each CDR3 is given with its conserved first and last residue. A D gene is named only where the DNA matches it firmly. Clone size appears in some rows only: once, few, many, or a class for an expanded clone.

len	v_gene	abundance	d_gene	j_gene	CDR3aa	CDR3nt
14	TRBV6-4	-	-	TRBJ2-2	CASSDAENTGELFF	TGTGCCAGCAGTGATGCGGAGAACACCGGGGAGCTGTTTTTT
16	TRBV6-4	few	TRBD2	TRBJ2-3	CASSSLAGGGSDTQYF	TGTGCCAGCAGTTCTCTAGCGGGAGGAGGATCAGATACGCAGTATTTT
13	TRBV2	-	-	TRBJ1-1	CASRGGENTEAFF	TGTGCCAGCAGGGGGGGGGAAAACACTGAAGCTTTCTTT
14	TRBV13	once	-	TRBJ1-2	CASSLGQGIRGYTF	TGTGCCAGCAGCTTAGGGCAGGGAATTCGGGGCTACACCTTC
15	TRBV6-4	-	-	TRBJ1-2	CASSLRGEASYGYTF	TGTGCCAGCAGCCTTAGAGGAGAGGCAAGCTATGGCTACACCTTC
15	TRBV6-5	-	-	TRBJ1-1	CASSYVDSADTEAFF	TGTGCCAGCAGTTACGTGGACAGTGCGGACACTGAAGCTTTCTTT
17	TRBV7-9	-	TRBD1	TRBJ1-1	CASSLGRRGLKNTEAFF	TGTGCCAGCAGCTTAGGGCGCAGGGGGCTGAAGAACACTGAAGCTTTCTTT
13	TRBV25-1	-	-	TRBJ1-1	CASSAKTGTEAFF	TGTGCCAGCAGTGCCAAGACAGGCACTGAAGCTTTCTTT
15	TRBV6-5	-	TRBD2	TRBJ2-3	CASRKQAGVGDTQYF	TGTGCCAGCAGAAAACAAGCGGGGGTGGGGGATACGCAGTATTTT
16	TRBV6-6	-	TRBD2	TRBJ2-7	CASSYSVGRAEYEQYF	TGTGCCAGCAGTTACTCGGTCGGGAGGGCCGAGTACGAGCAGTACTTC
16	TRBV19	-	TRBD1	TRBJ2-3	CATSGGDRGRRDTQYF	TGTGCCACCTCAGGAGGGGACAGGGGGCGAAGAGATACGCAGTATTTT
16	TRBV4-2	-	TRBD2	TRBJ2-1	CASSQDGAGGPDEQFF	TGTGCCAGCAGCCAAGACGGAGCGGGAGGGCCAGATGAGCAGTTCTTC
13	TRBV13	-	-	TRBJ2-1	CASTPPVYNEQFF	TGTGCCAGCACCCCGCCAGTTTACAATGAGCAGTTCTTC
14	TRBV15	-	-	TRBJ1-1	CATSREGEVTEAFF	TGTGCCACCAGCAGAGAGGGAGAGGTCACTGAAGCTTTCTTT
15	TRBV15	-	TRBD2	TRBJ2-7	CATSKKAGGAYEQYF	TGTGCCACCAGCAAAAAAGCGGGAGGGGCTTACGAGCAGTACTTC
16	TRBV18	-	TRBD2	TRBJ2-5	CASSPPGLADQETQYF	TGTGCCAGCTCACCACCGGGACTAGCGGACCAAGAGACCCAGTACTTC
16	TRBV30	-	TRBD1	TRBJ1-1	CAWSVERVYGQGEAFF	TGTGCCTGGAGTGTAGAACGAGTCTATGGACAGGGGGAAGCTTTCTTT
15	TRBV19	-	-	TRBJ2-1	CASSITGATYNEQFF	TGTGCCAGTAGTATTACGGGAGCCACCTACAATGAGCAGTTCTTC
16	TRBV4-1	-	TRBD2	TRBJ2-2	CASSQELAVRTGELFF	TGCGCCAGCAGCCAGGAACTAGCGGTTAGGACCGGGGAGCTGTTTTTT
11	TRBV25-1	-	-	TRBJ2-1	CASSRSGEQFF	TGTGCCAGCAGTCGATCAGGGGAGCAGTTCTTC
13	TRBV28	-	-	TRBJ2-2	CASSPLRPGELFF	TGTGCCAGCAGTCCATTGAGGCCCGGGGAGCTGTTTTTT
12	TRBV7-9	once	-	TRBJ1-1	CASSLRTDEAFF	TGTGCCAGCAGCTTACGGACAGATGAAGCTTTCTTT
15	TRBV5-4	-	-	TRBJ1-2	CASSLAGTGNYGYTF	TGTGCCAGCAGCTTGGCCGGCACAGGGAACTATGGCTACACCTTC
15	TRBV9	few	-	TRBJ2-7	CASSPRDTLSYEQYF	TGTGCCAGCAGCCCCCGGGACACCCTCTCCTACGAGCAGTACTTC
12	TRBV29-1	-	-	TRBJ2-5	CSVLEPQETQYF	TGCAGCGTGTTAGAGCCCCAAGAGACCCAGTACTTC
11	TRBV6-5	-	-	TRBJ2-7	CASSWGGAQYF	TGTGCCAGCAGCTGGGGGGGGGCACAGTACTTC
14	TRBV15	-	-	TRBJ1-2	CATRNTGLFYGYTF	TGTGCCACCAGGAATACTGGACTTTTTTATGGCTACACCTTC
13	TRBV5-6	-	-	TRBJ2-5	CASSLANEETQYF	TGTGCCAGCAGCTTGGCTAACGAAGAGACCCAGTACTTC
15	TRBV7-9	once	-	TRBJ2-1	CASSLVIGVGHEQFF	TGTGCCAGCAGCTTAGTTATCGGGGTCGGACATGAGCAGTTCTTC
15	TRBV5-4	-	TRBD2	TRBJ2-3	CASSRSGRAPDTQYF	TGTGCCAGCAGCAGAAGCGGGAGGGCCCCAGATACGCAGTATTTT
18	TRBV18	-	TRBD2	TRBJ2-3	CASSRAVPSGATRNTQYF	TGTGCCAGCTCACGCGCCGTTCCTAGCGGGGCCACGCGGAATACGCAGTATTTT
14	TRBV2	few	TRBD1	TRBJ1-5	CASSQRTGGAPQHF	TGTGCCAGCAGTCAACGGACAGGGGGCGCACCCCAGCATTTT
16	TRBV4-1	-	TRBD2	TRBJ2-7	CASSQEGLATSYEQYF	TGCGCCAGCAGCCAAGAGGGACTAGCGACGTCCTACGAGCAGTACTTC
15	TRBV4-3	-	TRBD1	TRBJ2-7	CASSQAGQGSYEQYF	TGCGCCAGCAGCCAGGCGGGACAGGGCTCCTACGAGCAGTACTTC
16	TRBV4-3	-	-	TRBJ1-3	CASSQDGLHSGNTIYF	TGCGCCAGCAGCCAAGATGGTTTACACTCTGGAAACACCATATATTTT
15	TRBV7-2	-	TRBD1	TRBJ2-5	CASSLGDRGGETQYF	TGTGCCAGCAGCTTAGGGGACAGGGGTGGAGAGACCCAGTACTTC
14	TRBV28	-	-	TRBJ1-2	CASSLTRGAGGYTF	TGTGCCAGCAGTTTAACGCGGGGGGCTGGGGGCTACACCTTC
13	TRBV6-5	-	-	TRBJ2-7	CASKAGASYEQYF	TGTGCCAGCAAGGCGGGGGCATCCTACGAGCAGTACTTC
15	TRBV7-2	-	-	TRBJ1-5	CASSLGNRLNQPQHF	TGTGCCAGCAGCCTAGGAAACAGGCTAAATCAGCCCCAGCATTTT